This T cell receptor beta chain was recorded in a study of CD8+ T cells in alopecia areata. Study in general: Tofacitinib exposure lasted 6 to 18 months, followed by 6 months off drug.

CDR3 length: 16 residues. The V segment lost 6 bases and the J segment 5 bases; nucleotides outside the gene matches: 12. CDR1 is MNHEY and CDR2 is SMNVEV in the germline V gene (reference sequence). The sequencing template was cDNA reverse transcribed from extracted RNA. Profiling relied on immunoSEQ multiplex PCR, and the TCRdb table lists in-frame clones only, not all of them. The table includes some 170,000 clones, 50% to 75% detected once. Treatment: oral pan-JAK inhibitor, 5-10 mg twice daily. The study team obtained lesional scalp punch biopsies and peripheral blood from alopecia areata patients. Worth noting for this clone: Its specificity is unknown.

Study conclusions and caveats: Clonality in lesional scalp, especially alopecia totalis/universalis, exceeded that of normal scalp. As there was one nonresponder, how baseline CD8+ expansion relates to response remains uncertain.

The source is a human donor with alopecia areata. The source was CD4+ T cells sorted from blood, collected at approximately week 56, from a patient treated with tofacitinib. The chain has TRBV27 and TRBJ1-5, with 8 bases identical to TRBD1. The CDR3 bases are TGTGCCAGCAGCCCAAAGGACAGGGTAATCTATCAGCCCCAGCATTTT. Translating it yields CASSPKDRVIYQPQHF.